The clone carrying this TCR beta chain showed up just once. Its antigen is unidentified. Sequenced patients had shown CD8+CD57+ cell expansion by flow cytometry. In all patients, the disease was severe acquired aplastic anemia. These data originate in a study of CD8+CD57+ T cells in acquired aplastic anemia. Across the whole study: Sorted CD4+ plus CD8+ cells gave DNA averaging around 3 ug.

The CDR3 extends over 12 amino acids. The V and J ends lost 3 bases and 5 bases respectively, with 4 bases between them. Germline V CDR1 and CDR2: LNHNV, YYDKDF (reference sequence). TCR beta VDJ and CDR3 were profiled, and genomic DNA was the template. MiXCR, run by TCRdb on the reads, gives a single entry per CDR3 protein. The sample consists of approximately 170,000 distinct CDR3 sequences, less than 60% of them appearing once. Study observations and caveats: Patients and controls shared approximately 30 CD8+ CDR3 sequences, highly expressed in patients.

Sample: sorted CD4+, CD8+, or CD8+CD57+ T cells (not recorded which) from PBMCs. This chain joins TRBV15 and TRBJ1-4; D remains unclear. The sequence was collected from a human donor with aplastic anemia. The CDR3 DNA reads as TGTGCCACCAGCAGGCAGAATGAAAAACTGTTTTTT. Translation: CATSRQNEKLFF.